The clone carrying this T cell receptor (beta chain) was observed a handful of times. These data belong to a study of blood T cell repertoires in COVID-19. Study overall: Sources were T cells, B-cell-depleted T cells, or PBMCs; the material itself was cDNA or gDNA.

Germline lookup yields CDR1 SGHDN and CDR2 FVKESK. CDR3 length: 13 residues. V dropped 7 bases and J dropped 10; count of bases not matched to a gene: 4. Here immunoSEQ multiplex PCR was the method, and the copy in TCRdb shows in-frame clones only, minus some. The sample records about 130,000 clones, roughly four fifths being singletons. This chain connects TRBV14 to TRBJ1-6, with 10 bases matching TRBD1. Sequencing was done on a sample of peripheral blood. This TCR was sampled from a woman in her forties or fifties with acute or convalescent COVID-19. DNA of the CDR3: TGTGCCAGCAAGGGGACAGGGGAGTCACCCCTCCACTTT. This gives the protein CASKGTGESPLHF.